This T cell receptor beta chain was obtained from a study of PD-1 blockade in classical Hodgkin lymphoma. Findings of the study overall: TCR diversity rose significantly by C4D1 in CD4+ but not CD8+ cells. A reduction in baseline TCR diversity was reportedly seen in newly diagnosed patients relative to healthy donors. Patients excluded were those beginning nivolumab under 1 year after ASCT. The causes of the repertoire differences, possibly disease activity or prior therapy, remain undefined.

Each patient's relapse followed autologous stem cell transplantation, and brentuximab vedotin exposure varied. Trimming pared 4 bases from V and 1 base from J, leaving 17 bases between. CDR1 is SGHNT and CDR2 is YYREEE in the germline V gene (reference sequence). There are 16 residues in the CDR3. In the case of this clone: The antigen is unknown.

Repertoires were generated with immunoSEQ multiplex PCR, while TCRdb's copy carries only in-frame clones and drops some. The sample shows 40,000 to 45,000 clones, about three quarters of them seen only once. Here the sequenced sample was peripheral blood mononuclear cells (PBMCs), taken at baseline. This receptor was obtained from a human donor with classical Hodgkin lymphoma. The V call is TRBV5-4, the J call TRBJ1-1; TRBD1 is a possible D gene (5 bases). In nucleotides, the CDR3 is TGTGCCAGCAGCGAGGGACCGAGTCAATCGAACACTGAAGCTTTCTTT. Residues: CASSEGPSQSNTEAFF.